The 3 T cell receptor beta chains below all came from one sample that was sequenced in a study of shared T cell receptors in the human thymus. Data came from immunoSEQ multiplex PCR; TCRdb stores just in-frame clones and leaves some out. The sample yields just under 550,000 clones, around 78% seen once. These data are also associated with another study on human thymus T cells.

The sequenced sample consisted of thymocytes. These receptors originate from a boy in the first two years of life with a congenital heart defect.

The V call is TRBV4-3, the J call TRBJ1-5, with no clear D. The germline V gene encodes CDR1 LGHNA and CDR2 YSLEER. V was trimmed by 0 bases and J by 5 bases, leaving 11 bases between them. This CDR3 is built from 15 residues. The CDR3 sequence is CASSQDGLGDQPQHF. CDR3 DNA sequence: TGCGCCAGCAGCCAAGATGGCCTGGGCGATCAGCCCCAGCATTTT.

This sequence joins TRBV14 and TRBJ2-1; maybe TRBD2 (6 bases). Trimming removed 1 base at V and 7 bases at J, with 26 bases between. Per the germline V gene, CDR1 is SGHDN and CDR2 is FVKESK. The CDR3 has 19 residues. The CDR3, as DNA: TGTGCCAGCAGCCAAGTAGGACCCAGAAGCGGCGCGGAGGGGAATGAGCAGTTCTTC. This translates into CASSQVGPRSGAEGNEQFF.

The chain employs TRBV12-5 and TRBJ2-7, with a possible D match to TRBD1 (5 bases). This CDR3 is built from 13 residues. V was pared by 9 bases and J by 0 bases, with 12 bases between. The V gene's germline CDR1 is LGHNT and CDR2 FRNRAP. The CDR3 region is CARAARVSYEQYF. The CDR3 DNA follows: TGTGCTAGAGCCGCCAGGGTCTCCTACGAGCAGTACTTC. The full variable domain, completed using reference TRBV12-5 and TRBJ2-7, is DARVTQTPRHKVTEMGQEVTMRCQPILGHNTVFWYRQTMMQGLELLAYFRNRAPLDDSGMPKDRFSAEMPDATLATLKIQPSEPRDSAVYFCARAARVSYEQYFGPGTRLTVT.